The 32 T cell receptor beta chains below come from one sample, sequenced in a study of blood T cell repertoires in COVID-19. Measured with immunoSEQ multiplex PCR; TCRdb has only the in-frame clones, and not every one. The table records 160,000 or so clones, approximately 86% of them present only once. The sequencing sample was made of PBMCs or T cells enriched from blood (not recorded which). Source of these receptors: a man between 60 and 75 years old who had recovered from COVID-19.

V usage is TRBV5-5 and J usage is TRBJ2-3; TRBD2 aligns across 11 bases. Trimming removed 1 base from V and 4 bases from J; junction bases left unmatched: 5. Germline V gene lookup returns CDR1 SGHKS and CDR2 YYEKEE (reference sequence). The CDR3 runs to 16 residues. CDR3 DNA sequence: TGTGCCAGCAGCTTGTATCTAGCGGGGGGCTCAGATACGCAGTATTTT. Translated: CASSLYLAGGSDTQYF.

A single count supports this clone. V gene TRBV7-8 combines with J gene TRBJ2-7; tentatively, D is TRBD2 (5 bases). The V end was cut by 7 bases, the J end by 2 bases, with 15 bases between. Germline CDR1 reads SGHVS; CDR2 reads FQNEAQ. This CDR3 contains 14 residues. CDR3 nucleotides: TGTGCCAGCACCACTCGCGCGGAGGCCTACGAGCAGTACTTC. This sequence encodes CASTTRAEAYEQYF.

V usage is TRBV18 and J usage is TRBJ1-3; TRBD1 is a possible D gene (5 bases). Trimming removed 2 bases from V and 0 bases from J, with 17 bases in between. Germline loops: CDR1 KGHSH, CDR2 LQKENI. The CDR3 is made up of 18 amino acids. DNA of the CDR3: TGTGCCAGCTCACCATCCCAAGACAGCATCAGCTCTGGAAACACCATATATTTT. Amino acid sequence: CASSPSQDSISSGNTIYF. Looking up the rest from reference TRBV18 and TRBJ1-3 gives the full variable domain: NAGVMQNPRHLVRRRGQEARLRCSPMKGHSHVYWYRQLPEEGLKFMVYLQKENIIDESGMPKERFSAEFPKEGPSILRIQQVVRGDSAAYFCASSPSQDSISSGNTIYFGEGSWLTVV.

The chain couples TRBV7-2 to TRBJ2-7; D not resolved. Per the germline V gene, CDR1 is SGHTA and CDR2 is FQGNSA. CDR3 length: 16 amino acids. Trimming took 2 bases from V and 0 from J, leaving 14 bases between them. The CDR3 DNA reads TGTGCCAGCAGCTTAAACCGCGCAGGAAGCTCCTACGAGCAGTACTTC. It specifies CASSLNRAGSSYEQYF.

V is TRBV28 and J is TRBJ2-3, with 7 bases lining up with TRBD2. The J segment lost 3 bases and the V segment lost 4 bases, leaving 22 bases of the junction unmatched. Germline CDR1 is MDHEN and CDR2 is SYDVKM. The CDR3 runs 20 residues. This CDR3 is CASSSGTITASGDSTDTQYF. CDR3 bases: TGTGCCAGCAGTTCCGGAACTATCACGGCTAGCGGAGATAGTACAGATACGCAGTATTTT.

The J gene is TRBJ2-5, the V gene TRBV12-3 or TRBV12-4, with 7 bases identical to TRBD1. The CDR3 length is 13 residues. Trimming took 6 bases from V and 4 from J; bases not matched to a gene: 5. The DNA of the CDR3 is TGTGCCAGCAGCACAGGGGTCCGAGAGACCCAGTACTTC. Amino acids: CASSTGVRETQYF.

The chain carries TRBV27 and TRBJ1-6; TRBD1 agrees at 8 bases. In germline, CDR1 is MNHEY, CDR2 SMNVEV (reference sequence). There are 15 residues in the CDR3. The trim removed 6 bases at V and 10 bases at J, leaving 11 bases unmatched. CDR3 protein: CASRPRQGQGSPLHF. DNA for the CDR3: TGTGCCAGCAGGCCGAGACAGGGGCAGGGATCACCCCTCCACTTT.

The J gene is TRBJ1-5, the V gene TRBV30; 8 nucleotides line up with TRBD1. CDR3 length: 16 residues. From germline, CDR1 is GTSNPN and CDR2 SVGIG (reference sequence). The ends lost 0 bases at V and 0 bases at J; junction bases unmatched: 4. In DNA, the CDR3 is TGTGCCTGGAGTGTACAAGGACAGGGTAGCAATCAGCCCCAGCATTTT. Translated: CAWSVQGQGSNQPQHF.

The genes are TRBV7-3 and TRBJ2-5; weak D call: TRBD1 (6 bases). Trimming stripped 2 bases from V and 5 bases from J, with 15 bases between. The CDR3 runs 15 residues. Germline CDR1 SGHTA, CDR2 FQGTGA. In DNA, the CDR3 is TGTGCCAGCAGCTTAGCTTCGGGAAGGGGGGAGACCCAGTACTTC. It encodes CASSLASGRGETQYF.

CDR3 sequence: CASSVAQHYGYTF. In DNA, the CDR3 is TGTGCCAGCAGCGTAGCACAGCACTATGGCTACACCTTC. J is TRBJ1-2 and V is TRBV9; no definite D call. The CDR3 is 13 residues long. The germline CDR1 and CDR2 sequences are SGDLS and YYNGEE. V shed 0 bases and J shed 3 bases, with 6 bases lying between them. Supplemented by reference TRBV9 and TRBJ1-2, the full variable domain reads DSGVTQTPKHLITATGQRVTLRCSPRSGDLSVYWYQQSLDQGLQFLIQYYNGEERAKGNILERFSAQQFPDLHSELNLSSLELGDSALYFCASSVAQHYGYTFGSGTRLTVV.

This chain's CDR3 is CASIKGQGIGEQYF. DNA of the CDR3: TGTGCCAGCATTAAGGGACAGGGGATTGGCGAGCAGTACTTC. The V gene is TRBV6-5, the J gene TRBJ2-7; 10 nucleotides align to TRBD1. The CDR3 is made up of 14 amino acids. CDR1 is MNHEY, CDR2 SVGAGI, per germline. With V trimmed by 7 bases and J by 6 bases, 9 bases remained unmatched.

This chain links TRBV28 with TRBJ2-7; 10 bases map to TRBD1. This CDR3 has 14 amino acids. V shed 9 bases, J shed 0 bases, and the junction held 5 bases outside the gene matches. The germline V gene encodes CDR1 MDHEN and CDR2 SYDVKM. The CDR3 is CASMTGGLSYEQYF. The CDR3 region has the DNA TGTGCCAGTATGACAGGGGGCCTCTCCTACGAGCAGTACTTC.

The genes are TRBV5-1 and TRBJ2-5; the match to TRBD1 covers 10 bases. The CDR3 length is 14 residues. Germline CDR1 reads SGHRS; CDR2 reads YFSETQ. J was trimmed by 1 base and V by 3 bases; bases with no gene match: 0. CDR3 sequence (DNA): TGCGCCAGCAGCTGGGACAGGGGCCAAGAGACCCAGTACTTC. This encodes CASSWDRGQETQYF. The whole variable domain, remainder taken from reference TRBV5-1 and TRBJ2-5, is KAGVTQTPRYLIKTRGQQVTLSCSPISGHRSVSWYQQTPGQGLQFLFEYFSETQRNKGNFPGRFSGRQFSNSRSEMNVSTLELGDSALYLCASSWDRGQETQYFGPGTRLLVL.

The chain recombines TRBV19 with TRBJ2-5; 7 bases line up with TRBD2. CDR1 and CDR2 (germline): LNHDA, SQIVND (reference sequence). V lost 1 base and J lost 2; bases outside the gene matches: 4. This CDR3 is 15 amino acids long. The DNA for the CDR3 is TGTGCCAGTAGTATAGGCGCTAGCGGTCAAGAGACCCAGTACTTC. Its protein product is CASSIGASGQETQYF.

The chain is built from TRBV5-4 and TRBJ1-5; no reliable D call. The CDR3 is made up of 15 amino acids. The germline gives CDR1 SGHNT, CDR2 YYREEE (reference sequence). Trimming removed 0 bases from V and 2 bases from J, with 9 bases in between. The CDR3 DNA sequence: TGTGCCAGCAGCTTGGACGGGATGGGCAATCAGCCCCAGCATTTT. It yields the protein CASSLDGMGNQPQHF.

This clone was recorded once. This chain links TRBV3-1 (or the pseudogene TRBV3-2) with TRBJ1-2, with D uncertain. V lost 3 bases, J lost 3 bases, and 17 bases lay in between. The CDR3 spans 16 residues. Per the germline V gene, CDR1 is LGHDT and CDR2 is YNNKEL (reference sequence). CDR3: CASSQADGSGYYGYTF. The CDR3 DNA sequence: TGTGCCAGCAGCCAGGCGGATGGGAGTGGCTACTATGGCTACACCTTC.

This chain uses TRBV29-1 with TRBJ2-2; 12 nucleotides align to TRBD2. V was pared by 7 bases and J by 6 bases, with 12 bases of the junction left unmatched. The CDR3 runs 16 residues. Germline assignment: CDR1 SQVTM and CDR2 ANQGSEA. CDR3 DNA: TGCAGCGGAACTTCGGCGACTAGCGGGAGCTCCGGGGAGCTGTTTTTT. This gives the protein CSGTSATSGSSGELFF.

CDR3 nucleotides: TGTGCCAGCAGTGAGATTATGACAGGGGGCAGGGAGACCCAGTACTTC. It yields the protein CASSEIMTGGRETQYF. The V call is TRBV2, the J call TRBJ2-5; 10 nucleotides align to TRBD1. Germline CDR1 reads SNHLY; CDR2 reads FYNNEI. The length of the CDR3 is 16 residues. The V and J ends lost 3 bases and 5 bases, in that order; junction bases with no gene match: 9.

The J gene is TRBJ1-1, the V gene TRBV5-6; D gene uncertain. The CDR3 has 12 residues. V was trimmed by 4 bases and J by 4 bases, leaving 8 bases between them. CDR1 is SGHDT, CDR2 YYEEEE, per germline. CDR3 nucleotide sequence: TGTGCCAGCAGCCTCCCCCGCACTGAAGCTTTCTTT. It codes for CASSLPRTEAFF.

The sample holds many counts of this clone. The chain recombines TRBV18 with TRBJ1-1; 7 bases map to TRBD1. The germline V gene has CDR1 KGHSH and CDR2 LQKENI. CDR3 length equals 14 residues. The ends lost 3 bases at V and 3 bases at J; junction bases unmatched: 4. The CDR3 DNA sequence: TGTGCCAGCTCACCCGGGACAGCGGACACTGAAGCTTTCTTT. Its protein product is CASSPGTADTEAFF.

This clone was seen many times. Its ends do not fully match the called genes, so a read error is possible. This chain links TRBV12-3 or TRBV12-4 with TRBJ1-5; 9 nucleotides align to TRBD1. The CDR3 is 11 amino acids. The CDR3 DNA sequence: TGTGCCAGCAGGGGACAGGGCACCACTAATTTT. Protein product: CASRGQGTTNF.

This clone has only one observation. V is TRBV15 and J is TRBJ2-3, with 8 bases aligning to TRBD2. Germline loops: CDR1 LNHNV, CDR2 YYDKDF (reference sequence). The CDR3 spans 16 residues. The V gene end was trimmed by 3 bases and the J gene end by 5 bases; junction bases not matched to a gene: 10. The CDR3 bases are TGTGCCACCAGCAGCGGACTAGCCCAGTTGGGAGATACGCAGTATTTT. Its translation: CATSSGLAQLGDTQYF.

This rearrangement joins TRBV2 to TRBJ2-2; 8 bases agree with TRBD1. Germline values: CDR1 SNHLY, CDR2 FYNNEI. The CDR3 spans 18 residues. V dropped 6 bases and J dropped 0; count of bases not matched to a gene: 12. CDR3 in amino acids: CASSSGTGFSANTGELFF. The CDR3 nucleotides are TGTGCCAGCAGCTCCGGGACAGGATTCTCGGCGAACACCGGGGAGCTGTTTTTT.

This chain joins TRBV27 and TRBJ2-2; 11 bases are a match to TRBD2. The CDR3 contains 20 residues. V was clipped by 4 bases and J by 2 bases; unmatched bases: 15. CDR1 and CDR2 (germline): MNHEY, SMNVEV (reference sequence). The CDR3 here is CASSSPSAAGTSGNTGELFF. CDR3 coding DNA: TGTGCCAGCAGTTCCCCTTCCGCCGCGGGGACTAGCGGAAACACCGGGGAGCTGTTTTTT.

The CDR3 is CAWSVGQGNNYGYTF. CDR3 nucleotides: TGTGCCTGGAGCGTCGGACAGGGGAATAACTATGGCTACACCTTC. V and J are TRBV30 and TRBJ1-2; 9 bases agree with TRBD1. The V gene's germline CDR1 is GTSNPN and CDR2 SVGIG (reference sequence). V trimming: 3 bases; J trimming: 1 base; junction bases outside the gene matches: 6. The CDR3 contains 15 residues.

Only one count was recorded for this clone. This chain joins TRBV7-2 and TRBJ2-7; 7 bases fit TRBD2. CDR3 length: 15 amino acids. V gave up 5 bases and J gave up 3 bases; unmatched junction bases: 10. Germline V gives CDR1 SGHTA, CDR2 FQGNSA. The CDR3 is CASSLTGEGLYEQYF. The CDR3 DNA is TGTGCCAGCAGCCTAACGGGGGAGGGCCTCTACGAGCAGTACTTC.

This chain's CDR3 is CASSEPGAGGYNEQFF. The CDR3 coding sequence is TGTGCCAGCAGTGAACCTGGGGCGGGAGGTTACAATGAGCAGTTCTTC. The chain couples TRBV6-1 to TRBJ2-1; 8 nucleotides agree with TRBD2. Trimming cost V 2 bases and J 4 bases; bases outside gene matches: 7. Germline CDR1 and CDR2: MNHNS and SASEGT. CDR3 length equals 16 residues.

The rearrangement uses TRBV12-3 or TRBV12-4 and TRBJ1-2; unclear D gene. The CDR3 totals 12 residues. V dropped 8 bases and J dropped 3 bases, with 10 bases sitting between them. The CDR3 region is CASAFMDYGYTF. The DNA of the CDR3 is TGTGCCAGCGCGTTTATGGACTATGGCTACACCTTC.

This rearrangement joins TRBV27 to TRBJ2-3; 8 bases match TRBD2. The germline V gene has CDR1 MNHEY and CDR2 SMNVEV (reference sequence). The V gene end was trimmed by 6 bases and the J gene end by 3 bases; junction bases not matched to a gene: 17. This CDR3 has 18 residues. CDR3 coding DNA: TGTGCCAGCAGATATGGATCGGGGGGGCGCTTGAGGACAGATACGCAGTATTTT. It translates to CASRYGSGGRLRTDTQYF.

V usage is TRBV18 and J usage is TRBJ2-5; D is possibly TRBD1 (5 bases). Deletions cut 5 bases from V and 5 bases from J, with 12 bases between. Germline V lookup: CDR1 KGHSH, CDR2 LQKENI. This CDR3 is 13 amino acids long. DNA of the CDR3: TGTGCCAGCTCATCGATAGCAGGGGAGACCCAGTACTTC. Its protein product is CASSSIAGETQYF.

The chain carries TRBV6-5 and TRBJ2-6; no definite D call. Germline lookup yields CDR1 MNHEY and CDR2 SVGAGI. The CDR3 consists of 16 residues. Trimming took off 4 bases at V and 1 base at J, with 11 bases between the two ends. The CDR3 spells CASSSVQTSGANVLTF. For the CDR3, the DNA is TGTGCCAGCAGTTCCGTTCAGACTTCTGGGGCCAACGTCCTGACTTTC.

This chain connects TRBV19 to TRBJ1-5; TRBD1 matches at 10 bases. This CDR3 is 17 amino acids long. The germline CDR1 and CDR2 sequences are LNHDA and SQIVND (reference sequence). J was trimmed by 0 bases and V by 1 base; bases with no gene match: 3. In DNA form, the CDR3 reads TGTGCCAGTAGTATAGGTGGACAGGGGGATAGCAATCAGCCCCAGCATTTT. Translating it yields CASSIGGQGDSNQPQHF.